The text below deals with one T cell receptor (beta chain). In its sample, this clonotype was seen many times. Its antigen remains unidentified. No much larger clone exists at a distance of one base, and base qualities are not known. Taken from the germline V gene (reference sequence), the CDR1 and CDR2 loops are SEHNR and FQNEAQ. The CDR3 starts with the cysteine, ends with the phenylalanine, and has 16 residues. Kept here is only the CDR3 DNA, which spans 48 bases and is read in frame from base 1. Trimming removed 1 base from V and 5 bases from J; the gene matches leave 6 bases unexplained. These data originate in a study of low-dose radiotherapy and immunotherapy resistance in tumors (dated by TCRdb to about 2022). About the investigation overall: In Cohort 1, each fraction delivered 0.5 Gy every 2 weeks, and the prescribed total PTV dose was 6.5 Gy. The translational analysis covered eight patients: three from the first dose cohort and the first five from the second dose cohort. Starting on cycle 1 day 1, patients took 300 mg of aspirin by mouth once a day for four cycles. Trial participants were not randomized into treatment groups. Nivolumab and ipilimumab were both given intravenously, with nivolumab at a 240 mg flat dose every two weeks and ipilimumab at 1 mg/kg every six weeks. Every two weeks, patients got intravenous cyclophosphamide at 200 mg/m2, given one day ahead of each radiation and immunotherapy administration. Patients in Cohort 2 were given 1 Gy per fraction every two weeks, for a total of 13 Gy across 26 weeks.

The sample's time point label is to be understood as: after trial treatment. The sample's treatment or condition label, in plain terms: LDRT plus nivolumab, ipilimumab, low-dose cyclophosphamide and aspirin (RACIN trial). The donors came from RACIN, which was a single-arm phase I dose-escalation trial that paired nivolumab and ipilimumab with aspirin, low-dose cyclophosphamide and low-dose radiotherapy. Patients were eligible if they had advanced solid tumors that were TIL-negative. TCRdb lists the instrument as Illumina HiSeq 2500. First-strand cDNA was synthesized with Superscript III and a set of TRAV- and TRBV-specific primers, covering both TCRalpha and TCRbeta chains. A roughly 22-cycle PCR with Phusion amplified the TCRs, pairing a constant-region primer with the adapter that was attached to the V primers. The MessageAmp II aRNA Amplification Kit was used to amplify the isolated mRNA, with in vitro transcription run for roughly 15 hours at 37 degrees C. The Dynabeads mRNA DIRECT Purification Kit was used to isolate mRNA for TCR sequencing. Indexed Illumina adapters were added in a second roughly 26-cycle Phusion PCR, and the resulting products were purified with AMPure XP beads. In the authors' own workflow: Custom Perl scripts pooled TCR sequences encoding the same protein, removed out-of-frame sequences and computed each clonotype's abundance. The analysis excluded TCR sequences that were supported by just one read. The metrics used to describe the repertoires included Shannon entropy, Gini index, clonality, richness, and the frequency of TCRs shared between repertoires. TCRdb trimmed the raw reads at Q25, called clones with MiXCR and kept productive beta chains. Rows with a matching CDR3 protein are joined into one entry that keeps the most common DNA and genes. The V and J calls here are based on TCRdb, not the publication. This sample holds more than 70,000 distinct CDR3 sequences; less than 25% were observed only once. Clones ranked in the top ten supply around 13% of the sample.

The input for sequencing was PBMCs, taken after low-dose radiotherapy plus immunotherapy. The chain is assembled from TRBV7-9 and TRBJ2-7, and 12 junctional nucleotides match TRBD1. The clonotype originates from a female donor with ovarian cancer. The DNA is TGTGCCAGCAGCTTAGATTCGGGACAGGGGGCAAACGAGCAGTACTTC. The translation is CASSLDSGQGANEQYF.